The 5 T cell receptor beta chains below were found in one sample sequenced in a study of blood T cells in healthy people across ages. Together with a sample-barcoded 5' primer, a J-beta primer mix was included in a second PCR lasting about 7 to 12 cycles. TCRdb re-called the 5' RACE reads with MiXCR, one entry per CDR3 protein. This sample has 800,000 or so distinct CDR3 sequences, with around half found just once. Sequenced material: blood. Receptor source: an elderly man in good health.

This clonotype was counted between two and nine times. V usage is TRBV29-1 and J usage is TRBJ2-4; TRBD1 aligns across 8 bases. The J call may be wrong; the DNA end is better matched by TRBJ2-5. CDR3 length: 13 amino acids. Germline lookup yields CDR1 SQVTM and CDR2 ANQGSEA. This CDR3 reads CSVDRGPLETQYF. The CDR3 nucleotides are TGCAGCGTTGACAGGGGGCCGTTGGAGACCCAGTACTTC.

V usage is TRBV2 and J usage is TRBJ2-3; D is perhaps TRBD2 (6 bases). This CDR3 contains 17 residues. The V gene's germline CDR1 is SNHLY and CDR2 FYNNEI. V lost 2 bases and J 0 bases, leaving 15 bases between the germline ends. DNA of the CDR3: TGTGCCAGCAGTGAATTGTGGGGCGGGACTAGCACAGATACGCAGTATTTT. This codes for CASSELWGGTSTDTQYF.

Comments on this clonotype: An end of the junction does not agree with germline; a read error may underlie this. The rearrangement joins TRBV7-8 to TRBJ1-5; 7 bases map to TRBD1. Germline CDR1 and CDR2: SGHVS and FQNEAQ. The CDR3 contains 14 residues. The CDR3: CASSFGGRGQPQHF. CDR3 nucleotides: TGTGCCAGCAGCTTTGGGGGGAGGGGGCAGCCTCAGCATTTT.

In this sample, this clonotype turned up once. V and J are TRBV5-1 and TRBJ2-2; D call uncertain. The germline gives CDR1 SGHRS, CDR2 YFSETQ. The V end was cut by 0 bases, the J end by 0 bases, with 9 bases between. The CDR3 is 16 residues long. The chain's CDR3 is CASSLVADPNTGELFF. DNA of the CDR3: TGCGCCAGCAGCTTGGTAGCAGATCCGAACACCGGGGAGCTGTTTTTT.

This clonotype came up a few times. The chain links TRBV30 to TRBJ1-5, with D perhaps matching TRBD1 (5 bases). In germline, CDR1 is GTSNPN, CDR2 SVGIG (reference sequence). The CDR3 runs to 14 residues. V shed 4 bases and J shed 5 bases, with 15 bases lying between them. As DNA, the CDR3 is TGTGCCTGGATTCCGACAGACTCTTATCAGCCCCAGCATTTT. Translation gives CAWIPTDSYQPQHF.